Following are 7 T cell receptor beta chains from one sample sequenced in a study of cytomegalovirus exposure and HLA in healthy donors. 13 Jbeta primers and 60 Vbeta primers were used for the PCR. The assay was immunoSEQ multiplex PCR, and TCRdb's table has in-frame clones only and misses some. The specimen's table records under 150,000 clones. The sample taken for sequencing was PBMCs. Receptors originate from a man aged 35-49 years in good health and CMV-seronegative.

The chain couples TRBV6-5 to TRBJ1-3; 7 bases map to TRBD1. The V and J ends lost 4 bases and 8 bases, in that order; junction bases with no gene match: 8. CDR3 length equals 14 residues. Germline values: CDR1 MNHEY, CDR2 SVGAGI. This CDR3 reads CASSFRQGWDTIYF. The CDR3 DNA is TGTGCCAGCAGTTTCCGACAGGGCTGGGACACCATATATTTT.

The chain links TRBV11-2 to TRBJ2-6, with TRBD2 as a possible D gene (7 bases). Germline CDR1 is SGHAT and CDR2 is FQNNGV. V was clipped by 5 bases and J by 3 bases, with 17 bases between them. The CDR3 loop spans 17 amino acids. CDR3 nucleotides: TGTGCCAGCAGCCCCCGTGGGGGGGCGCGTGGGGCCAACGTCCTGACTTTC. Its translation: CASSPRGGARGANVLTF. The full variable domain, in which reference TRBV11-2 and TRBJ2-6 provide the parts outside the CDR3, is EAGVAQSPRYKIIEKRQSVAFWCNPISGHATLYWYQQILGQGPKLLIQFQNNGVVDDSQLPKDRFSAERLKGVDSTLKIQPAKLEDSAVYLCASSPRGGARGANVLTFGAGSRLTVL.

The chain joins TRBV5-1 to TRBJ2-7; 11 bases agree with TRBD1. Looked up from germline, CDR1 is SGHRS and CDR2 is YFSETQ. The CDR3 loop spans 18 amino acids. With V trimmed by 4 bases and J by 4 bases, 16 bases remained unmatched. The CDR3, as DNA: TGCGCCAGCAGCAGCGGACAGGGGGCAGGCGTGGGATTATACGAGCAGTACTTC. It translates to CASSSGQGAGVGLYEQYF.

This chain uses TRBV4-2 with TRBJ2-7; 8 bases map to TRBD1. In germline, CDR1 is LGHNA, CDR2 YNFKEQ. V gave up 3 bases and J gave up 6 bases; unmatched junction bases: 4. The CDR3 sequence is 13 residues long. CDR3 amino acids: CASSHVQGGEQYF. The CDR3 DNA follows: TGTGCCAGCAGCCACGTACAGGGGGGCGAGCAGTACTTC.

The chain links TRBV5-4 to TRBJ2-1; tentative D call: TRBD2 (6 bases). Germline V CDR1 and CDR2: SGHNT, YYREEE (reference sequence). V lost 2 bases and J lost 5, with 17 bases in between. The CDR3 consists of 16 residues. CDR3 residues: CASSFVVGGPDNEQFF. CDR3 nucleotide sequence: TGTGCCAGCAGCTTTGTAGTGGGGGGACCCGACAATGAGCAGTTCTTC.

The rearrangement joins TRBV5-1 to TRBJ2-3, with D perhaps matching TRBD2 (5 bases). The V end lost 2 bases, the J end lost 2 bases, and 12 bases lay between the germline ends. Germline values: CDR1 SGHRS, CDR2 YFSETQ. This CDR3 region has 15 residues. The CDR3 DNA sequence: TGCGCCAGCAGCTTAGCGCCAGCGGCCACAGATACGCAGTATTTT. Protein: CASSLAPAATDTQYF. Using reference TRBV5-1 and TRBJ2-3 for the parts outside the CDR3, the full variable domain is KAGVTQTPRYLIKTRGQQVTLSCSPISGHRSVSWYQQTPGQGLQFLFEYFSETQRNKGNFPGRFSGRQFSNSRSEMNVSTLELGDSALYLCASSLAPAATDTQYFGPGTRLTVL.

The V and J genes are TRBV19 and TRBJ1-2; no reliable D call. The germline V and J ends were trimmed by 0 bases and 4 bases, with 18 bases remaining between them. Germline CDR1 and CDR2: LNHDA and SQIVND (reference sequence). This CDR3 spans 17 amino acids. The CDR3 DNA is TGTGCCAGTAGTATAGACCTCCTCGACGGACGGGGCTATGGCTACACCTTC. Its translation is CASSIDLLDGRGYGYTF.